Here is one TCR beta chain with its context. No cognate antigen has been identified for it. Base qualities are not at hand, and no much larger clone is one base apart. TCRB and TCRAD loci were amplified from a standardized quantity of quality-controlled genomic DNA using the immunoSEQ multiplex PCR assay. The V(D)J region was spanned by amplicons of a length sufficient to cover the CDR3 and to identify V and J genes. Through the commercial immunoSEQ service, the amplicons were sequenced on an Illumina platform. The authors' pipeline ran thus. Primer bias and sequencing errors were corrected as previously described, and TCRAD and TCRB were defined on the basis of the IMGT database. Analysis of the repertoires was done with immunoSEQ Analyzer 3.0 and VDJTools and included basic statistics, V/J segment usage, diversity estimates, rarefaction and pairwise overlap. Chao1, ChaoE, Efron-Thisted, Shannon and inverse Simpson indices were used to estimate diversity, which was also estimated on datasets down-sampled to the smallest sample. Repertoire overlap was assessed by strict matching of CDR3 nucleotide sequence, V gene and J gene, and clustering was done by Jaccard-based multidimensional scaling. As stored in TCRdb, this immuneACCESS dataset retains in-frame rearrangements with V and J assigned. A fraction of the clones does not appear; measured against another copy, unresolved V genes explain less than half of the discrepancy, and the remainder lacks a known reason. V, J and clone size are taken as reported in that table, and D and trimming were inferred from the DNA itself. The sample table contains just over 45,000 clones; only one count was recorded for 95% of them. The top ten clonotypes cover under 0.2% of the sample.

This record comes from a study of human thymus T cells (dated by TCRdb to the early 2020s). About the study as a whole: The study used roughly eight infant thymus samples plus four related peripheral blood samples to characterize TCR alpha and beta repertoires. The cohort included six male and a couple of female infants, with donor ages spanning 7 to 244 days.

Overall study outcomes, separate from this receptor: Both the thymic and the peripheral blood repertoires appeared to show biased V and J gene segment usage. On average, thymus samples yielded roughly 770,000 unique TCRB clonotypes, whereas blood samples yielded some 80,000.

Donors were immunologically healthy infants undergoing open corrective cardiac surgery for congenital heart defects in Finland. For four of the eight donors, a small roughly 0.45-1 mL aliquot of peripheral blood was collected during surgery. Genomic DNA from blood samples was extracted from all available leukocytes rather than from a fixed cell number. ACK lysis buffer was used to clear erythrocytes from the blood, and the leukocytes were then kept as pellets at -70 degrees C. A QIAsymphony instrument was used to extract genomic DNA from frozen cell pellets. The specimen sequenced was blood. The sequence was collected from a girl less than two years old with a congenital heart defect but otherwise immunologically healthy.

The DNA is as follows: TGCAGCGGAGAAGAACCAGGACTAGAGGGTTACAATGAGCAGTTCTTC. It codes for CSGEEPGLEGYNEQFF. The V and J genes are TRBV29-1 and TRBJ2-1, and 7 bases in between align with TRBD2. From the cysteine through the phenylalanine, the CDR3 covers 16 amino acids. Just CDR3 DNA is preserved here, 48 bases in frame from base 1. Germline trimming amounts to 7 bases on V and 4 bases on J, with 16 as the count of junction bases outside the gene matches. CDR1 and CDR2 were assigned from the germline V gene as SQVTM and ANQGSEA.